The source of this T cell receptor beta chain is a study of regulatory T cells in long-lasting Graves disease. Study-wide context: The term persistent Graves' disease signified upward of 5 years on antithyroid drugs with positive TSH receptor antibodies.

This CDR3 is 16 amino acids long. Per germline, CDR1 LNHDA and CDR2 SQIVND (reference sequence). V trimming: 4 bases; J trimming: 5 bases; junction bases outside the gene matches: 12. Notes on the study in general: The sample size was small, and this may have reduced accuracy.

The time point is: persistent/refractory GD, antithyroid drugs over 5 years with positive TRAb. After RNA was extracted from PBMCs, the TCR library was made from it. Criteria from the American Thyroid Association guidelines were applied to diagnose Graves' disease. CDR3-region Arm-PCR and iRepertoire HTBI primers produced the TCR beta libraries. Authors' analysis steps: Detected in the samples were 55 to 65 TRBV and over twelve TRBJ segments. TCRdb called the multiplex PCR reads again in MiXCR, with one record for every CDR3 protein. Clone size and V and J calls follow TCRdb, not the original study. The data contain 420,000 or so distinct CDR3 sequences, 20% to 25% of them singletons. This clonotype came up a few times. Its antigen is still unknown.

This chain links TRBV19 with TRBJ2-7; 9 nucleotides agree with TRBD1. This receptor was taken from a female donor with Graves disease. This specimen was peripheral blood mononuclear cells (PBMCs), taken when the disease was refractory, from a patient treated with antithyroid drugs. The CDR3 region is CASSSFSGQGVNEQYF. The CDR3 nucleotides are TGTGCCAGTAGTAGCTTCTCGGGACAGGGCGTCAACGAGCAGTACTTC.